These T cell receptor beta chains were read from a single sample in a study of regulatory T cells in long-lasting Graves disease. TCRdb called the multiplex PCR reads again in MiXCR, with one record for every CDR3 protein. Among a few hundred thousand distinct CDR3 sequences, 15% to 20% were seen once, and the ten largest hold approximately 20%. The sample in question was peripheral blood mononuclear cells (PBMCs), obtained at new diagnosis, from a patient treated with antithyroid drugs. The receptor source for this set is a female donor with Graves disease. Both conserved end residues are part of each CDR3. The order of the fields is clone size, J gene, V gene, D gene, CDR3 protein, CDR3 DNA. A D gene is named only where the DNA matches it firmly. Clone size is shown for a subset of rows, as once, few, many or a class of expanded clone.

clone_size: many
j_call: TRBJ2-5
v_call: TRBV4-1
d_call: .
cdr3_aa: CASSQGGGYQETQYF
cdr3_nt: TGCGCCAGCAGCCAAGGAGGGGGGTACCAAGAGACCCAGTACTTC

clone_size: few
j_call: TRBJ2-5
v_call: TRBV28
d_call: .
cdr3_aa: CASSFAAKETQYF
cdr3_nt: TGTGCCAGCAGTTTCGCAGCAAAAGAGACCCAGTACTTC

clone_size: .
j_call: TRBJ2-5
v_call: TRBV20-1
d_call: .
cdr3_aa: CSARDLAIQETQYF
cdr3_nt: TGCAGTGCTAGAGACCTAGCGATCCAGGAGACCCAGTACTTC

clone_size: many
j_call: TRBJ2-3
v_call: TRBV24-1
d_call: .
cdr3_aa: CATSDYRESTDTQYF
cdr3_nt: TGTGCCACCAGTGATTACAGGGAGAGCACAGATACGCAGTATTTT

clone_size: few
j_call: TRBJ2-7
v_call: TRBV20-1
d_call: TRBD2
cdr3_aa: CSAALAGGVSYEQYF
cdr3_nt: TGCAGTGCCGCTCTAGCGGGAGGGGTCTCCTACGAGCAGTACTTC

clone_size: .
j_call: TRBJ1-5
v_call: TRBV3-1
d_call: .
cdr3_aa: CASSLSVGAGPQHF
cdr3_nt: TGTGCCAGCAGCCTCTCAGTGGGGGCCGGGCCCCAGCATTTT

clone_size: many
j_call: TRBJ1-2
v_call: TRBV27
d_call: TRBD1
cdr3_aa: CASSLSQGQGWGYTF
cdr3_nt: TGTGCCAGCAGTTTATCGCAGGGACAGGGTTGGGGCTACACCTTC

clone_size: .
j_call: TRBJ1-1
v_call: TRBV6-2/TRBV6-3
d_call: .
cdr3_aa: CASSYSGSLVEGAFF
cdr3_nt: TGTGCCAGCAGTTACTCAGGGAGTCTAGTCGAAGGAGCTTTCTTT

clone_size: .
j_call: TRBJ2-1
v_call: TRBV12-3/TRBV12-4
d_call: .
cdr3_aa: CASSLRGRGRENNEQFF
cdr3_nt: TGTGCCAGCAGTTTACGGGGAAGGGGTCGGGAGAACAATGAGCAGTTCTTC

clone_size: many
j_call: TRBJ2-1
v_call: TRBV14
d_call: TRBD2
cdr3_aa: CASSQDEVAGRLDGEFF
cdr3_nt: TGTGCCAGCAGCCAAGATGAGGTAGCGGGAAGGTTAGATGGTGAGTTCTTC

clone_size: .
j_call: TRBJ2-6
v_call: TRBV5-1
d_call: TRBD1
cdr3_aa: CASSSPTGRSGANVLTF
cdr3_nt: TGCGCCAGCAGCTCACCGACAGGGCGCTCTGGGGCCAACGTCCTGACTTTC

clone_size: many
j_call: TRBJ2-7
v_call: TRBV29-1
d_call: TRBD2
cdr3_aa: CSAISGTGWEQYF
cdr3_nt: TGCAGCGCAATTAGCGGGACCGGGTGGGAGCAGTACTTC

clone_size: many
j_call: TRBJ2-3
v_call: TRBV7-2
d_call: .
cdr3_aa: CASSLDQGSDTQYF
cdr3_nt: TGTGCCAGCAGCTTAGATCAGGGGTCGGATACGCAGTATTTT

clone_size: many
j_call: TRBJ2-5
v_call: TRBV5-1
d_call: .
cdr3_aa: CASSFPGAETQYF
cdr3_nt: TGCGCCAGCAGCTTCCCAGGGGCGGAGACCCAGTACTTC

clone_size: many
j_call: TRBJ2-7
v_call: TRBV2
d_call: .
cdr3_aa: CASRTAPSNFHEQYF
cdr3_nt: TGTGCCAGCAGGACTGCCCCGTCTAACTTCCACGAGCAGTACTTC

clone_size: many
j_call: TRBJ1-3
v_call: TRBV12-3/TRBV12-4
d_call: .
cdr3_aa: CASRGNTIYF
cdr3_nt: TGTGCCAGCCGGGGAAACACCATATATTTT

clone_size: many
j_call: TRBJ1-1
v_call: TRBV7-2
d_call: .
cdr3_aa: CASSSFDRIYAFF
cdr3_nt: TGTGCCAGCAGCTCCTTCGACCGAATCTACGCCTTCTTT

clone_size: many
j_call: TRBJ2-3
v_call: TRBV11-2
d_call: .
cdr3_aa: CASSRTRPSTDTQYF
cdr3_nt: TGTGCCAGCAGCCGGACCCGACCCAGCACAGATACGCAGTATTTT

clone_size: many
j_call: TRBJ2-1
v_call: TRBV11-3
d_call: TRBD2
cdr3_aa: CASSQRGSGTLGDNEQFF
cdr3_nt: TGTGCCAGCAGCCAAAGGGGTAGCGGGACCTTAGGGGACAATGAGCAGTTCTTC

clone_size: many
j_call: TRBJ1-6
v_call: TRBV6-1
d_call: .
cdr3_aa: CASSASARRSPLHF
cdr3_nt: TGTGCCAGCAGTGCTTCGGCAAGGCGCTCACCCCTCCACTTT

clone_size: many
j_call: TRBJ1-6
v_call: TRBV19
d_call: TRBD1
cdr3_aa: CASSIPQGGQGSPLHF
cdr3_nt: TGTGCCAGTAGTATACCCCAGGGGGGGCAAGGCTCACCCCTCCACTTT

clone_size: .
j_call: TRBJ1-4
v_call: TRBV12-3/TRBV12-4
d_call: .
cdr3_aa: CASATGLREKLFF
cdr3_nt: TGTGCCAGTGCGACAGGCCTAAGGGAAAAACTGTTTTTT

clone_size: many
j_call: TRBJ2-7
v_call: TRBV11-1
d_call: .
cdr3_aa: CASSPRDPSYEQYF
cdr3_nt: TGTGCCAGCAGTCCCCGGGACCCTTCCTACGAGCAGTACTTC

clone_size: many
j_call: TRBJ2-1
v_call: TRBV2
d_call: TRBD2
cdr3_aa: CASSVREASYNEQFF
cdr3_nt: TGTGCCAGCAGTGTGCGGGAGGCCTCCTACAATGAGCAGTTCTTC

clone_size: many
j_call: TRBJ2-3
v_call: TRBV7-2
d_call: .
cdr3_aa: CASSLWGTSTDTQYF
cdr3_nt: TGTGCCAGCAGCTTATGGGGGACTAGCACAGATACGCAGTATTTT

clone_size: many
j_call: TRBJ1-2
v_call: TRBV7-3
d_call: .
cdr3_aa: CASSQPSLGARINYGYTF
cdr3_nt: TGTGCCAGCAGCCAACCCTCGTTAGGGGCCAGAATTAACTATGGCTACACCTTC

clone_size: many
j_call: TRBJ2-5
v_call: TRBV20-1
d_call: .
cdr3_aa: CSVPGRLLEAQYF
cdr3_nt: TGCAGTGTTCCGGGACGGCTTCTAGAAGCCCAGTACTTC

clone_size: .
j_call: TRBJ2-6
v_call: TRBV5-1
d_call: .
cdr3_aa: CASLSGANVLTF
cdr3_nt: TGCGCCAGCCTCTCTGGGGCCAACGTCCTGACTTTC

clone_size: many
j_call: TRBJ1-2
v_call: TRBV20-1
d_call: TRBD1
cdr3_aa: CSATGTGDYGYTF
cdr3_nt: TGCAGTGCCACCGGGACAGGGGACTATGGCTACACCTTC

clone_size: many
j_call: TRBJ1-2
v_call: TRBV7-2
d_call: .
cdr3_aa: CASSLEDGNYGYTF
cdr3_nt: TGTGCCAGCAGTCTCGAGGACGGCAACTATGGCTACACCTTC

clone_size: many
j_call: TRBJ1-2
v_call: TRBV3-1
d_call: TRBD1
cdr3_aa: CASSLRQGGYTF
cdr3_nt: TGTGCCAGCAGCCTACGACAGGGGGGCTACACCTTC

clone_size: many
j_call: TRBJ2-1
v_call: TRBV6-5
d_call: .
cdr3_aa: CASSWPLYYNEQFF
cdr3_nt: TGTGCCAGCAGTTGGCCCCTTTACTACAATGAGCAGTTCTTC

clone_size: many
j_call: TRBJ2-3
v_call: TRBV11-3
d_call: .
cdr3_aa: CASSLLRDNTDTQYF
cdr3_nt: TGTGCCAGCAGCCTACTCCGGGACAACACAGATACGCAGTATTTT

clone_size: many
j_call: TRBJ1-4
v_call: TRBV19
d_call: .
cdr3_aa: CASSITSGEKLFF
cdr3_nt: TGTGCCAGTAGTATAACATCTGGTGAAAAACTGTTTTTT

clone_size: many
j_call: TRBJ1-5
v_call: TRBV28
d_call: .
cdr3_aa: CASSSTPGTPRAHF
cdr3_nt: TGTGCCAGCAGTTCGACGCCCGGGACCCCCCGGGCGCATTTT

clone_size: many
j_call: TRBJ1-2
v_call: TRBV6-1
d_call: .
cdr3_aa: CASSEDPGAWAGYTF
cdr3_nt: TGTGCCAGCAGTGAAGATCCCGGGGCCTGGGCTGGCTACACCTTC

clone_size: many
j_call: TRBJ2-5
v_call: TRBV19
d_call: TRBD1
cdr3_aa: CASSISDRGETQYF
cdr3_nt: TGTGCCAGTAGTATTTCGGACAGGGGTGAGACCCAGTACTTC

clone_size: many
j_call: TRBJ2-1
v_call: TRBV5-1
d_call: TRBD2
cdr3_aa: CASSFTSSGSLGNEQFF
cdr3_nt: TGCGCCAGCAGCTTTACGTCTAGCGGGAGCTTGGGAAATGAGCAGTTCTTC

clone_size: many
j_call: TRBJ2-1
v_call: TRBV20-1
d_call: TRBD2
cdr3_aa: CSAREREGSGNEQFF
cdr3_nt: TGCAGTGCTAGAGAGCGGGAGGGGTCCGGCAATGAGCAGTTCTTC

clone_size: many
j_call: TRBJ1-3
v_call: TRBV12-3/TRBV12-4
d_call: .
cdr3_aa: CASSLELPSGNTIYF
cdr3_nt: TGTGCCAGCAGCTTAGAATTACCCTCTGGAAACACCATATATTTT

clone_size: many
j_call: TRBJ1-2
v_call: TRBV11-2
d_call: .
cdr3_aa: CASSSGTRTGYTF
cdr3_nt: TGTGCCAGCAGCTCTGGGACAAGAACAGGCTACACCTTC

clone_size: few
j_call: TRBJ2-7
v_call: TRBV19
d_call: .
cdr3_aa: CASRDGAYEQYF
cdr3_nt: TGTGCCAGTAGGGACGGCGCCTACGAGCAGTACTTC

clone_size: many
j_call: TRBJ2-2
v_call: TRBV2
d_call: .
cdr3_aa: CASSEYLAGELFF
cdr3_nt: TGTGCCAGCAGTGAATACCTAGCCGGGGAGCTGTTTTTT

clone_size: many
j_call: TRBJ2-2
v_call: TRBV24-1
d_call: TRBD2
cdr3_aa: CATSDLTSEGGELFF
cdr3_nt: TGTGCCACCAGTGATTTGACTAGCGAGGGCGGGGAGCTGTTTTTT

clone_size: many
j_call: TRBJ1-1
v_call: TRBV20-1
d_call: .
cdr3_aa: CSARWENTEAFF
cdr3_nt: TGCAGTGCTAGATGGGAGAACACTGAAGCTTTCTTT

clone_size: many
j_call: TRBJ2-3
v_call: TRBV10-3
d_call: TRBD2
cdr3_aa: CATGTSGTKDTQYF
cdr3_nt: TGTGCCACCGGGACTAGCGGGACGAAAGATACGCAGTATTTT

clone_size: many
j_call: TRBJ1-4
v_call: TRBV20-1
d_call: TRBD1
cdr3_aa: CSARPLSGGTNEKLFF
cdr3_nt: TGCAGTGCTAGGCCTCTTTCAGGGGGCACTAATGAAAAACTGTTTTTT

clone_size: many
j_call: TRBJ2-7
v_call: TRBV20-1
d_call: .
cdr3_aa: CSARDQGRYEQYF
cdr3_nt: TGCAGTGCTAGGGATCAGGGGCGGTACGAGCAGTACTTC

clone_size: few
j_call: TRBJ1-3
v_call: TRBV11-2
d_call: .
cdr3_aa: CASSLVGISIYF
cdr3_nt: TGTGCCAGCAGCTTAGTTGGGATCTCCATATATTTT

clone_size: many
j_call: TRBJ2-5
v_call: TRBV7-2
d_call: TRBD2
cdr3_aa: CASSLLAGDRGGTQYF
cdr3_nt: TGTGCCAGCAGCTTACTAGCGGGAGACAGAGGGGGGACCCAGTACTTC

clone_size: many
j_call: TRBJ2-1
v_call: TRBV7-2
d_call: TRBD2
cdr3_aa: CASSLKWGGEDEQFF
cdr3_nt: TGTGCCAGCAGCTTAAAATGGGGAGGGGAGGATGAGCAGTTCTTC

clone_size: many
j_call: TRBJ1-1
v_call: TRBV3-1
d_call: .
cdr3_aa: CASSQLWEGGEAFF
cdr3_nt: TGTGCCAGCAGCCAACTATGGGAGGGAGGTGAAGCTTTCTTT

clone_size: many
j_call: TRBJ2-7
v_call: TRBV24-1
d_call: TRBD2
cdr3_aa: CATSDPGLAGGGEQYF
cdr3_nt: TGTGCCACCAGTGACCCTGGACTAGCGGGAGGCGGCGAGCAGTACTTC

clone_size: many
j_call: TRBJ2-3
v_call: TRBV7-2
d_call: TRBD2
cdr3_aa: CASSPPGGGTDTQYF
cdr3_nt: TGTGCCAGCTCACCCCCGGGAGGGGGCACAGATACGCAGTATTTT